Detailed here is one T cell receptor (beta chain). Its antigen is as yet unknown. Amplified regions were TCR beta CDR3 sequences from RNA transcripts. TCR CDR3 underwent first-round RT-PCR with the HTBI primer set. TCRdb used MiXCR to reprocess the multiplex PCR reads, holding one entry per CDR3 protein. The sample lists hundreds of thousands of distinct CDR3 sequences, less than 25% occurring once. Isolation of PBMCs was performed on about 10 ml fresh peripheral blood. This sample was included in a study of T cells in Graves' hyperthyroidism and ophthalmopathy. The CDR3 is 15 amino acids. V was shortened by 6 bases and J by 5 bases, with 14 bases between the two germline ends. The germline gives CDR1 MNHEY, CDR2 SVGEGT. Study-level findings and limits: It was a median about 6.5 months before onset that the model predicted ophthalmopathy.

The clonotype comes from a man aged 25-40 years with Graves' ophthalmopathy. The chain uses TRBV6-2 or TRBV6-3 and TRBJ1-6, with D possibly TRBD1 on 6 matching bases. Sequencing was carried out using blood. The CDR3 DNA is TGTGCCAGCAGCCCCATGGACAGAAATAATTCACCCCTCCACTTT. This encodes CASSPMDRNNSPLHF.